The 30 T cell receptor beta chains below come from one sample, sequenced in a study of T cell repertoires in cytomegalovirus infection. TCRdb redid the calling of the reads with MiXCR, one entry per CDR3 protein. The data show under 450,000 distinct CDR3 sequences, roughly 36% seen once. Their recognized antigens are unknown. This sample comprised cultured PBMCs, obtained from culture after CMV antigen stimulation. These receptor sequences come from a human donor in good health (CMV status not recorded). Some clones in this sample may be carry-over from other donors' samples.

At least ten counts were recorded for this clonotype. The CDR3 loop is CASSLSRTGGADTQYF. CDR3 coding DNA: TGTGCCAGCAGCTTAAGTAGGACAGGGGGTGCAGATACGCAGTATTTT. J is TRBJ2-3 and V is TRBV7-2; 10 bases map to TRBD1. This CDR3 is built from 16 residues. Trimming cost V 2 bases and J 4 bases; bases outside gene matches: 6. Germline CDR1 and CDR2: SGHTA and FQGNSA.

This clonotype has only a few counts. The rearrangement uses TRBV7-9 and TRBJ2-6; 8 positions match TRBD1. The CDR3 has 17 residues. The V segment lost 7 bases and the J segment 2 bases; nucleotides outside the gene matches: 10. CDR1 SEHNR and CDR2 FQNEAQ come from the germline V gene (reference sequence). The CDR3 loop is CASITTGEWAGANVLTF. DNA for the CDR3: TGTGCCAGCATCACGACAGGGGAATGGGCTGGGGCCAACGTCCTGACTTTC.

The chain uses TRBV5-1 and TRBJ1-2; 7 positions match TRBD1. V gave up 4 bases and J gave up 4 bases; unmatched junction bases: 10. Looked up from germline, CDR1 is SGHRS and CDR2 is YFSETQ. The CDR3 runs 15 residues. CDR3 loop: CASSPTVTGAYGYTF. CDR3 in DNA: TGCGCCAGCAGCCCCACCGTCACAGGGGCCTATGGCTACACCTTC.

There are a few counts of this clonotype. This chain uses TRBV7-2 with TRBJ2-5, with unresolved D. Trimming cost V 1 base and J 1 base, with 10 bases left between them. Germline-derived CDR1 and CDR2 are SGHTA and FQGNSA. This CDR3 is 15 amino acids long. This CDR3 reads CASSLEITLQETQYF. The CDR3 nucleotides read TGTGCCAGCAGCTTAGAGATTACGCTCCAAGAGACCCAGTACTTC.

This chain links TRBV5-6 with TRBJ1-6; perhaps TRBD1 as D (6 bases). Trimming shortened V by 1 base and J by 13 bases, and 9 bases separated the two germline ends. The germline V gene has CDR1 SGHDT and CDR2 YYEEEE. This CDR3 spans 12 amino acids. The CDR3 reads CASSLFTGPLHF. The DNA for the CDR3 is TGTGCCAGCAGCTTGTTTACAGGGCCCCTCCACTTT.

The chain employs TRBV28 and TRBJ1-1; D uncertain. Trimming cost V 6 bases and J 7 bases, with 15 bases left between them. The CDR3 spans 13 residues. Germline V gene sequence: CDR1 MDHEN, CDR2 SYDVKM. For the CDR3, the DNA is TGTGCCAGCAGACTGACATTGGAGGGTGAAGCTTTCTTT. It codes for CASRLTLEGEAFF.

The chain carries TRBV6-2 or TRBV6-3 and TRBJ2-7; weak D call: TRBD1 (6 bases). The V gene lost 10 bases and the J gene lost 0 bases, with 16 bases spanning the gap. The CDR3 is made up of 14 amino acids. In germline, CDR1 is MNHEY, CDR2 SVGEGT. The CDR3 DNA follows: TGTGCCACCATGAACCCGACAGGCTCCTACGAGCAGTACGTC. Amino acids: CATMNPTGSYEQYV.

This clonotype was observed a handful of times. The gene calls are TRBV27 and TRBJ2-5; either TRBD1 or TRBD2 may supply D (11 bases each). V was clipped by 0 bases and J by 0 bases, with 35 bases between them. Germline CDR1 is MNHEY and CDR2 is SMNVEV (reference sequence). There are 24 residues in the CDR3. CDR3 loop: CASSLSSGQGEGTSGSEYQETQYF. The CDR3 DNA reads TGTGCCAGCAGTTTATCGTCGGGACAGGGGGAAGGCACTAGCGGGAGTGAGTACCAAGAGACCCAGTACTTC.

With regard to this clonotype: At one of its ends the junction is not consistent with the germline gene, which may arise from a read error. This chain links TRBV4-1 with TRBJ1-3; 7 bases match TRBD1. Germline CDR1 MGHRA, CDR2 YSYEKL. CDR3 length: 16 residues. CDR3 loop: CTSSHPAGGSGNTIYF. CDR3 coding DNA: TGCACCAGCAGCCATCCCGCAGGGGGATCAGGAAACACCATATATTTT.

The gene calls are TRBV7-9 and TRBJ2-1, with 8 bases matching TRBD1. This CDR3 is 14 amino acids long. Germline V gene data show CDR1 as SEHNR and CDR2 as FQNEAQ (reference sequence). J was trimmed by 6 bases and V by 7 bases; bases with no gene match: 8. The CDR3 loop is CASNKDRVFNEQFF. CDR3 in DNA: TGTGCCAGCAACAAGGACAGGGTATTCAATGAGCAGTTCTTC.

This chain connects TRBV5-3 to TRBJ2-1; TRBD2 is a possible D gene (5 bases). TRBV5-3 is an ORF; its function is uncertain. The CDR3 is made up of 19 amino acids. Trimming left V 2 bases short and J 5 bases short, with 26 bases between. The CDR3 reads CARSFSITEVLCRHNEQFF. CDR3 bases: TGTGCCAGAAGCTTCAGCATCACGGAGGTGTTGTGTCGACACAATGAGCAGTTCTTC.

This clonotype has a count of ten or more. This sequence joins TRBV29-1 and TRBJ2-1; D perhaps matches TRBD2 (5 bases). The CDR3 has 22 amino acids. The germline V gene has CDR1 SQVTM and CDR2 ANQGSEA. With 2 bases removed from V and 1 base from J, the gap between germline ends came to 33 bases. The CDR3 coding sequence is TGCAGCGTTGAACCCATGACCAACTTCGGTCAGCGGATGAGGCGATCCTACAATGAGCAGTTCTTC. Translated, it gives CSVEPMTNFGQRMRRSYNEQFF.

The rearrangement uses TRBV19 and TRBJ2-2; D is possibly TRBD1 (6 bases). Deletions cut 3 bases from V and 1 base from J, with 15 bases between. Germline V gene sequence: CDR1 LNHDA, CDR2 SQIVND (reference sequence). This CDR3 has 17 amino acids. The DNA of the CDR3 is TGTGCCAGTAGTATTCTTACAGGGAGCCTGAACACCGGGGAGCTGTTTTTT. Its translation is CASSILTGSLNTGELFF.

The J gene is TRBJ1-2, the V gene TRBV7-9, with TRBD1 as a possible D gene (6 bases). Trimming shortened V by 3 bases and J by 4 bases, and 12 bases separated the two germline ends. This CDR3 comprises 14 residues. Per germline, CDR1 SEHNR and CDR2 FQNEAQ (reference sequence). The CDR3 here is CASSFGRTAYGYTF. The CDR3 DNA reads TGTGCCAGCAGCTTTGGTCGGACAGCCTATGGCTACACCTTC.

In this sample, this clonotype turned up once. A much larger clone sits a single nucleotide away, making a read error possible. This chain connects TRBV11-2 to TRBJ2-1; weak D call: TRBD2 (5 bases). Deletions cut 3 bases from V and 2 bases from J, with 5 bases between. The CDR3 is 13 amino acids. Germline CDR1 reads SGHAT; CDR2 reads FQNNGV. As DNA, the CDR3 is TGTGCCAGCAGCTTCGGGACCTACAATGAGCAGTTCTTC. This sequence encodes CASSFGTYNEQFF. Looking up the rest from reference TRBV11-2 and TRBJ2-1 gives the full variable domain: EAGVAQSPRYKIIEKRQSVAFWCNPISGHATLYWYQQILGQGPKLLIQFQNNGVVDDSQLPKDRFSAERLKGVDSTLKIQPAKLEDSAVYLCASSFGTYNEQFFGPGTRLTVL.

This chain uses TRBV20-1 with TRBJ2-3; D is unresolved. Germline CDR1 and CDR2: DFQATT and SNEGSKA (reference sequence). The CDR3 is 13 amino acids. V was pared by 3 bases and J by 1 base, with 8 bases between. CDR3 nucleotide sequence: TGCAGTGCTAGGGCAGGCGGCACAGATACGCAGTATTTT. This translates into CSARAGGTDTQYF.

This clonotype has just a few counts. The V and J genes are TRBV27 and TRBJ2-1; 11 bases fit TRBD2. After removal of 7 bases from V and 5 bases from J, the junction contained 13 bases not matched to a gene. In germline, CDR1 is MNHEY, CDR2 SMNVEV (reference sequence). CDR3 length: 17 amino acids. The CDR3 reads CASKYRGRLAGHNEQFF. The CDR3 coding sequence is TGTGCCAGCAAATACAGAGGGCGACTAGCGGGACACAATGAGCAGTTCTTC.

This clonotype was found a few times. This chain joins TRBV20-1 and TRBJ2-1; 7 nucleotides align to TRBD2. The CDR3 extends over 15 amino acids. The germline V gene encodes CDR1 DFQATT and CDR2 SNEGSKA (reference sequence). Losses at the gene ends were 0 bases for V and 6 bases for J; bases not matched to a gene: 8. CDR3 sequence: CSARDGGSESNEQFF. As DNA, the CDR3 is TGCAGTGCTAGAGATGGCGGGAGTGAGAGCAATGAGCAGTTCTTC.

J is TRBJ1-2 and V is TRBV7-2; D is unresolved. This CDR3 spans 15 amino acids. Between the trimmed V and J ends, which lost 1 base and 5 bases, there was a span of 14 bases. Germline values: CDR1 SGHTA, CDR2 FQGNSA. The CDR3 loop reads CASSLVSDAGYGYTF. CDR3 in DNA: TGTGCCAGCAGCTTAGTGTCGGACGCCGGGTATGGCTACACCTTC.

A few counts support this clonotype. The chain couples TRBV10-3 to TRBJ1-1; the D gene is possibly TRBD1 (6 bases). Trimming took off 4 bases at V and 8 bases at J, with 14 bases between the two ends. The CDR3 consists of 13 residues. Germline loops: CDR1 ENHRY, CDR2 SYGVKD. CDR3 residues: CAISVQGPDEAFF. The CDR3 DNA follows: TGTGCCATCAGTGTACAGGGACCGGACGAAGCTTTCTTT.

The rearrangement joins TRBV6-5 to TRBJ2-7; TRBD2 agrees at 9 bases. In germline, CDR1 is MNHEY, CDR2 SVGAGI. The V and J ends lost 6 bases and 5 bases, in that order; junction bases with no gene match: 14. The CDR3 is made up of 16 amino acids. CDR3 coding DNA: TGTGCCAGCAGGGGGACGATAGCGGGAGTTGGGGACGAGCAGTACTTC. Its protein is CASRGTIAGVGDEQYF.

This clonotype was seen more than once but under ten times. This chain connects TRBV12-3 or TRBV12-4 to TRBJ2-7; the D call may be TRBD1 or TRBD2 (5 bases each). The CDR3 has 15 residues. Trimming left V 5 bases short and J 0 bases short, with 14 bases between. This CDR3 reads CASSHGTASSYEQYF. For the CDR3, the DNA is TGTGCCAGCAGTCACGGGACGGCGAGCTCCTACGAGCAGTACTTC.

This clonotype was found a few times. This chain uses TRBV20-1 with TRBJ2-3; TRBD2 aligns across 7 bases. With 2 bases clipped from V and 2 bases from J, the junction kept 4 bases outside the gene matches. The CDR3 consists of 14 residues. Germline V gives CDR1 DFQATT, CDR2 SNEGSKA (reference sequence). The CDR3 sequence is CSARKAGPTDTQYF. CDR3 coding DNA: TGCAGTGCTAGAAAAGCGGGGCCCACAGATACGCAGTATTTT.

The rearrangement joins TRBV12-3 or TRBV12-4 to TRBJ2-1; D is possibly TRBD1 or TRBD2 (5 bases each). Trimming cost V 4 bases and J 5 bases, with 15 bases left between them. The CDR3 spans 15 residues. The CDR3 is CASSSPTGLHNEQFF. The CDR3 DNA reads as TGTGCCAGCAGTTCACCGACGGGGCTACACAATGAGCAGTTCTTC.

Worth noting for this clonotype: A much more abundant neighbour one base away suggests this may be a read error. The rearrangement uses TRBV7-2 and TRBJ2-5; tentative D call: TRBD2 (5 bases). Germline CDR1 and CDR2: SGHTA and FQGNSA. This CDR3 has 14 residues. Here the CDR3 reads CVSSRGVFGETQYF. The CDR3 DNA reads TGTGTCAGCAGCCGGGGAGTCTTTGGGGAGACCCAGTACTTC.

This clonotype was detected only a few times. CDR3 residues: CASSLGDLTGEYF. The CDR3 nucleotides read TGTGCCAGCAGCTTGGGGGACCTGACAGGGGAGTACTTC. The chain employs TRBV5-4 and TRBJ2-7; 8 nucleotides match TRBD1. This CDR3 has 13 residues. V lost 0 bases and J lost 11; bases outside the gene matches: 7. The germline gives CDR1 SGHNT, CDR2 YYREEE (reference sequence).

V and J are TRBV7-2 and TRBJ2-7, with a weak D call TRBD2 (7 bases). Germline V gene sequence: CDR1 SGHTA, CDR2 FQGNSA. V dropped 5 bases and J dropped 1 base, with 24 bases sitting between them. There are 18 residues in the CDR3. The CDR3 spells CASSPTLGGGKDSYEQYF. The CDR3 DNA is TGTGCCAGCAGCCCCACCTTGGGAGGGGGGAAGGATTCCTACGAGCAGTACTTC.

The rearrangement links TRBV6-2 or TRBV6-3 to TRBJ2-1; 9 bases fit TRBD2. The CDR3 sequence is 17 residues long. Germline-derived CDR1 and CDR2 are MNHEY and SVGEGT. The trim removed 4 bases at V and 6 bases at J, leaving 13 bases unmatched. Here the CDR3 reads CASSFYPSGISSNEQFF. The CDR3 DNA is TGTGCCAGCAGTTTCTACCCTAGCGGGATATCGAGCAATGAGCAGTTCTTC.

V is TRBV6-1 and J is TRBJ1-3; D is ambiguous. The CDR3 loop spans 16 amino acids. V gave up 7 bases and J gave up 0 bases, with 16 bases separating them. Germline CDR1 and CDR2: MNHNS and SASEGT. The CDR3 DNA follows: TGTGCCAGCAATCTCTATAGGGCCCCCTCTGGAAACACCATATATTTT. It is translated as CASNLYRAPSGNTIYF.

This clonotype was detected a few times. The V and J genes are TRBV10-3 and TRBJ1-5; the D gene is possibly TRBD1 (6 bases). CDR3 length: 13 amino acids. Trimming took off 6 bases at V and 9 bases at J, with 15 bases between the two ends. From germline, CDR1 is ENHRY and CDR2 SYGVKD. The CDR3 DNA is TGTGCCATCAGCGGGACAAGCTGGGGGCCCCAGCATTTT. Protein: CAISGTSWGPQHF.